The clone carrying this T cell receptor (beta chain) is deemed medium-sized. Antigen: not known. TCRdb called the 5' RACE reads again in MiXCR, with one record for every CDR3 protein. The sample lists 6,500 to 9,500 distinct CDR3 sequences, approximately 12% seen once, with 9.5% to 11% in the top ten. As to time point: sample taken at primary tumor resection. CDR1 and CDR2 (germline): SQVTM, ANQGSEA. CDR3 length: 13 residues. V was trimmed by 0 bases and J by 3 bases, leaving 9 bases between them. The data derive from a study of spatial heterogeneity in lung cancer. Study-level results: Counts that tracked tumor mutation counts were those of expanded intratumoral alpha and beta TCRs.

This receptor was obtained from a male donor with early-stage non-small cell lung cancer. The specimen was lung tumor tissue, collected at surgery. V gene TRBV29-1 combines with J gene TRBJ2-7; D ambiguous. CDR3 region: CSVEDPGVYEQYF. DNA of the CDR3: TGCAGCGTTGAAGATCCTGGAGTCTACGAGCAGTACTTC.